The clone carrying this T cell receptor (beta chain) was seen a few times. Its antigen is not known. Profiling relied on immunoSEQ multiplex PCR, and the TCRdb table lists in-frame clones only, not all of them. Among approximately 48,000 clones, approximately 81% were seen once, and the ten largest hold approximately 4%. This sample is drawn from a study of T cells in tumors after PD-1 blockade. Overall study: Excluded were patients with checkpoint blockade, immunosuppressants, or radiotherapy or other anti-cancer therapy within 4 weeks. Each patient got pembrolizumab 200 mg every 3 weeks or cemiplimab 350 mg every 2 weeks. Study outcomes and limitations: Some novel exhausted tumor clones appeared in pre-treatment blood, suggesting peripheral recruitment.

Sequences were derived from PBMCs, sampled before anti-PD-1 treatment. The receptor was isolated from a human donor with basal cell carcinoma.

DNA of the CDR3: TGCGCCAGCAGCCAAGACCTCCCTAGCGGGCTCTACAATGAGCAGTTCTTC. Protein: CASSQDLPSGLYNEQFF. The chain is built from TRBV4-1 and TRBJ2-1; 8 bases are a match to TRBD2. The CDR3 consists of 17 residues. V shed 0 bases, J shed 3 bases, and the junction held 7 bases outside the gene matches. Per the germline V gene, CDR1 is MGHRA and CDR2 is YSYEKL.